This entry describes one TCR beta chain. Since a much larger clone is just one base distant, this may be a read error. The sample belongs to a study of tumor-infiltrating lymphocytes in primary liver carcinoma. Whole-study context: Patients underwent resection of primary liver carcinoma.

The blood RNA (from unsorted whole blood) was obtained, and germline DNA was also extracted. The authors made TCR beta cDNA from about 500 ng total RNA with a constant-region primer. Generation of the TCR beta libraries relied on three nested multiplex PCR rounds using slightly modified ARM-PCR. The first two PCR rounds, around 11 cycles each, used TRBV1-TRBV30 forward primers and a C-beta reverse primer. MiXCR was run by TCRdb on the multiplex PCR reads, yielding one entry per CDR3 protein. The data show almost 200,000 distinct CDR3 sequences, around three fifths seen once. This CDR3 contains 17 residues. Germline V gene data show CDR1 as SGHNT and CDR2 as YYREEE (reference sequence).

This chain connects TRBV5-4 to TRBJ2-1, with D possibly being TRBD2 (6 bases). Sequencing was carried out using peripheral blood. The sequence came from a woman aged 55-70 years with primary liver carcinoma and hepatitis B virus infection. CDR3 sequence (DNA): TGTGCCAGCAGCTCAGAACTACCGGGACTGAGCTACAATGTGCAGTTCTTC. Translating gives CASSSELPGLSYNVQFF.